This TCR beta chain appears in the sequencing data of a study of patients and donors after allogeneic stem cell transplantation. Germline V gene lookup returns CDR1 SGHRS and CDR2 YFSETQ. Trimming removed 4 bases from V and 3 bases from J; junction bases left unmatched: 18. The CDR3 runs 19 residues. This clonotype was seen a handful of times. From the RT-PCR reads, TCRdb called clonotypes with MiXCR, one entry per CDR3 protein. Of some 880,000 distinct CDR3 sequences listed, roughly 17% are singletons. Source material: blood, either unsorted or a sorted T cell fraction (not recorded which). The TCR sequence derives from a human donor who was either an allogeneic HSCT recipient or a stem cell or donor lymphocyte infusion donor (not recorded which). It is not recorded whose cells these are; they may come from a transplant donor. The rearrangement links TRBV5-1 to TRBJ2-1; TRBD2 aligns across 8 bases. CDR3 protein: CASSPSREGLTVGYNEQFF. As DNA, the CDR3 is TGCGCCAGCAGCCCTTCACGGGAGGGCCTTACTGTGGGCTACAATGAGCAGTTCTTC.